This T cell receptor (beta chain) was identified in a study of blood T cell repertoires in COVID-19. Looking at the study overall: PBMCs, B-cell-depleted T cells, or T cells provided the cDNA or gDNA that made up the material.

Germline V lookup: CDR1 LGHDT, CDR2 YNNKEL (reference sequence). The CDR3 has 14 amino acids. Trimming took off 0 bases at V and 1 base at J, with 6 bases between the two ends. Generated by immunoSEQ multiplex PCR, the TCRdb table keeps only in-frame clones and is missing some. The table lists some 120,000 clones, around 90% of them singletons. This sequence was found in a man in his forties or fifties with active COVID-19. This rearrangement joins TRBV3-1 (or the pseudogene TRBV3-2) to TRBJ2-5; unclear D gene. Material for sequencing was peripheral blood. The CDR3 DNA is TGTGCCAGCAGCCAAGATAGAGTCCAAGAGACCCAGTACTTC. Residues: CASSQDRVQETQYF.